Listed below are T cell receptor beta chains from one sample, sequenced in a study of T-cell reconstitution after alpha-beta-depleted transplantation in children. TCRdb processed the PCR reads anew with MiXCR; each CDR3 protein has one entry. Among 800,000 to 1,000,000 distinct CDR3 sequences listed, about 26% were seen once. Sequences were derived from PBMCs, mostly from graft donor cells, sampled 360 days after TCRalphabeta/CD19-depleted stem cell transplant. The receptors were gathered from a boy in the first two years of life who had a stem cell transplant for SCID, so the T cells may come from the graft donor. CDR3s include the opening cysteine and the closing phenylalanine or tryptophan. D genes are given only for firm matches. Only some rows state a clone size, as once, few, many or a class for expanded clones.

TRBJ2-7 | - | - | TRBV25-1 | CASSEGGASEQYF | TGTGCCAGCAGTGAAGGTGGGGCAAGCGAGCAGTACTTC
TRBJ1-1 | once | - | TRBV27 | CGEGTRMNTEAFF | TGTGGGGAGGGTACACGGATGAACACTGAAGCTTTCTTT
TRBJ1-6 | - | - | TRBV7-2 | CASSLVGGAVINSPLHF | TGTGCCAGCAGCTTAGTCGGGGGGGCAGTGATTAATTCACCCCTCCACTTT
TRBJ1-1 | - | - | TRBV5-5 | CASSLIERAEAFF | TGTGCCAGCAGCTTGATAGAAAGGGCTGAAGCTTTCTTT
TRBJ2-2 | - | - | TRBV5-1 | CASRMRPGQSTGELFF | TGCGCCAGCAGGATGAGACCGGGACAAAGCACCGGGGAGCTGTTTTTT
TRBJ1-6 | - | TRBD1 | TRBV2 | CASSGTGGVAGSPLHF | TGTGCCAGCAGCGGGACAGGGGGAGTTGCGGGGTCACCCCTCCACTTT
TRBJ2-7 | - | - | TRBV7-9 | CASSPDMGPYEQYF | TGTGCCAGCAGCCCAGACATGGGGCCCTACGAGCAGTACTTC
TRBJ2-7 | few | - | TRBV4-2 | CASSLEGSGGGEQYF | TGTGCCAGCAGCCTAGAGGGGTCCGGGGGTGGAGAGCAGTACTTC
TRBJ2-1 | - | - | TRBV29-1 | CSVDGTMNEQFF | TGCAGCGTTGACGGTACGATGAATGAGCAGTTCTTC
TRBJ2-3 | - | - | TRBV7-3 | CASSPHGIATDTQYF | TGTGCCAGCAGCCCCCACGGGATCGCGACAGATACGCAGTATTTT
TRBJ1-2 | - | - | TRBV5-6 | CASSLRQRSGSQHPGGYTF | TGTGCCAGCAGCCTCCGACAGAGGTCTGGGTCCCAACATCCTGGGGGCTACACCTTC
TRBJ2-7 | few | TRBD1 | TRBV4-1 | CASSQAWDREYEQYF | TGCGCCAGCAGCCAAGCCTGGGACAGGGAATACGAGCAGTACTTC
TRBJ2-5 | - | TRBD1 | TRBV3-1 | CASSQRTTGSGETQYF | TGTGCCAGCAGCCAAAGAACGACAGGGAGTGGGGAGACCCAGTACTTC
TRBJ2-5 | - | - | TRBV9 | CASSVTGQETQYF | TGTGCCAGCAGCGTAACAGGGCAAGAGACCCAGTACTTC
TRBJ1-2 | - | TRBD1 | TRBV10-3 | CAISAQGARYGYTF | TGTGCCATCAGTGCCCAGGGGGCGAGGTATGGCTACACCTTC
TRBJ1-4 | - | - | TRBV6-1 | CASTPRGGRANEKLFF | TGTGCCAGCACTCCCCGTGGGGGCAGGGCTAATGAAAAACTGTTTTTT
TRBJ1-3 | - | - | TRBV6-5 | CASSYDATSGNTIYF | TGTGCCAGCAGTTACGACGCCACCTCTGGAAACACCATATATTTT
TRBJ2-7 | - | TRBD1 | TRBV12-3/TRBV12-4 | CASSSGQVAYEQYF | TGTGCCAGCAGTTCCGGACAGGTCGCCTACGAGCAGTACTTC
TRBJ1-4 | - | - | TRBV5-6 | CASSQPGVEKLFF | TGTGCCAGCAGCCAGCCCGGAGTCGAAAAACTGTTTTTT
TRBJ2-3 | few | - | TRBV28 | CASRRELRTDTQYF | TGTGCCAGCAGAAGAGAGCTCCGCACAGATACGCAGTATTTT
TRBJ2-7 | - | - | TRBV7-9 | CASSFGGLLYEQYF | TGTGCCAGCAGCTTTGGAGGCTTACTCTACGAGCAGTACTTC
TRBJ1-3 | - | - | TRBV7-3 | CASSLRPASGSSGNTIYF | TGTGCCAGCAGCTTAAGGCCGGCGTCTGGTAGCTCTGGAAACACCATATATTTT
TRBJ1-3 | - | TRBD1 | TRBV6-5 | CASSYLPGQRPSGNTIYF | TGTGCCAGCAGTTATTTACCGGGACAGAGGCCCTCTGGAAACACCATATATTTT
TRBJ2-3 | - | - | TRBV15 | CATSRDRVTTDTQYF | TGTGCCACCAGCAGAGACCGGGTTACAACAGATACGCAGTATTTT
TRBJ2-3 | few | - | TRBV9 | CASSVVQGGAPDTQYF | TGTGCCAGCAGCGTAGTTCAAGGGGGGGCTCCAGATACGCAGTATTTT
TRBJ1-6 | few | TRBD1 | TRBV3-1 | CASSLRTGESSPLHF | TGTGCCAGCAGCCTCCGGACAGGGGAGAGTTCACCCCTCCACTTT
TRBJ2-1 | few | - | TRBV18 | CASSPTRDIILHEQFF | TGTGCCAGCTCCCCCACCCGGGACATCATTCTCCATGAGCAGTTCTTC
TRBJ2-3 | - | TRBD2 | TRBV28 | CASSHSGLAGGRAGTQYF | TGTGCCAGCAGCCATTCCGGACTAGCGGGGGGCCGGGCAGGTACGCAGTATTTT
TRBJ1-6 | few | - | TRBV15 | CATSIRDGFNSPLHF | TGTGCCACCAGCATACGGGACGGATTTAATTCACCCCTCCACTTT
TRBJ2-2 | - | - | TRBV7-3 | CASSLLRNGGELFF | TGTGCCAGCAGCTTATTGAGAAATGGAGGGGAGCTGTTTTTT
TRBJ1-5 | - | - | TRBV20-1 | CSANKGGLHQPQHF | TGCAGTGCTAATAAAGGGGGTCTCCATCAGCCCCAGCATTTT
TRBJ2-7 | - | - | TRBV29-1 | CSVRVAYEQYF | TGCAGCGTTCGAGTAGCTTACGAGCAGTACTTC
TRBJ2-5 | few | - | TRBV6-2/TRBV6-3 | CASTREETQYF | TGTGCCAGCACCAGAGAGGAGACCCAGTACTTC
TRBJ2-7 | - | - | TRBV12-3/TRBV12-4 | CASSLFRGLEQYF | TGTGCCAGCAGTTTATTTCGGGGGCTCGAGCAGTACTTC
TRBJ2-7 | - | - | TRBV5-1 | CASRGDAEQYF | TGCGCCAGCAGAGGGGACGCCGAGCAGTACTTC
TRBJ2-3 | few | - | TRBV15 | CATSRVQRAFTTQYF | TGTGCCACCAGCAGGGTGCAGCGGGCGTTCACAACGCAGTATTTT
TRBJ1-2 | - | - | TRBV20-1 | CSAPALKGSPYGYTF | TGCAGTGCTCCCGCTCTCAAGGGCAGTCCCTATGGCTACACCTTC
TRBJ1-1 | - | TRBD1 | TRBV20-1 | CSAIDRGQAEAFF | TGCAGTGCTATAGACAGGGGGCAGGCTGAAGCTTTCTTT
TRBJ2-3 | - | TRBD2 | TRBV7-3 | CASSPRTGRGTDTQYF | TGTGCCAGCAGCCCTCGGACGGGGAGGGGCACAGATACGCAGTATTTT
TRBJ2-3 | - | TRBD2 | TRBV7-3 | CASSPGLVGPDTQYF | TGTGCCAGCAGCCCGGGACTAGTCGGCCCAGATACGCAGTATTTT
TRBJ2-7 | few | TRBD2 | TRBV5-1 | CASSLVAGPGEQYF | TGCGCCAGCAGCTTGGTAGCGGGCCCGGGGGAGCAGTACTTC
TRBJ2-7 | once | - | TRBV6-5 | CASSYSDRLYEQYF | TGTGCCAGCAGTTACTCCGACAGACTCTACGAGCAGTACTTC
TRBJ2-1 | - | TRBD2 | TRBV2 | CASRTGTSGPNEQFF | TGTGCCAGCAGGACCGGGACTAGCGGCCCCAATGAGCAGTTCTTC
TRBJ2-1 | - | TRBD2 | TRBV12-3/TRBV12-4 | CASSPPTSGIYDEQFF | TGTGCCAGCAGTCCGCCGACTAGCGGGATATACGATGAGCAGTTCTTC
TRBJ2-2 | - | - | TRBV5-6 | CASSLGGRVTGELFF | TGTGCCAGCAGCTTAGGGGGTCGGGTGACCGGGGAGCTGTTTTTT
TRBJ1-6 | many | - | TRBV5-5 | CASSYGLVPRDNSPLHF | TGTGCCAGCAGTTATGGTTTGGTCCCCAGGGACAATTCACCCCTCCACTTT
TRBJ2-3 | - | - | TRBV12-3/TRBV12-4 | CASSLYSGSTDTQYF | TGTGCCAGCAGTTTGTACAGCGGGAGCACAGATACGCAGTATTTT